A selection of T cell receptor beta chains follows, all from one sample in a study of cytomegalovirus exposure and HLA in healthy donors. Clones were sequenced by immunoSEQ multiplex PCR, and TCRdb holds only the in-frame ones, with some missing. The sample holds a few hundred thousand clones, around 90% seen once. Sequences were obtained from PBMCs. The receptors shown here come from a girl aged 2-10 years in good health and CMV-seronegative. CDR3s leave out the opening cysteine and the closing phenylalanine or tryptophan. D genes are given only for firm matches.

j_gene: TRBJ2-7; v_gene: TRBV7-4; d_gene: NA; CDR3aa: ASSLGRLEQSYEQY
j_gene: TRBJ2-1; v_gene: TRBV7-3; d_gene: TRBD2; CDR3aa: ASSQIGAGGKF
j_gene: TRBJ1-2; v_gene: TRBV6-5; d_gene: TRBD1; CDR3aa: ASSSSTGASAYT
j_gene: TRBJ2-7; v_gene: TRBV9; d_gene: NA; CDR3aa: ASSVGQGASYEQC
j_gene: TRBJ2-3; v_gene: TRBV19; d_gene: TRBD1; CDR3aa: ATTRTGSTDTQY
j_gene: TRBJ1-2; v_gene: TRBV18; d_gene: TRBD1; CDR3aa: ASSPTISSDRVNGYT
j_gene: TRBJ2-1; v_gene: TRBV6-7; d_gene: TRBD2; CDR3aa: ASSLAGDLRYNEQF
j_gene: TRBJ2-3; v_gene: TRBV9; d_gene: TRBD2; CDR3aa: ASSVAGSGGPTDTQY
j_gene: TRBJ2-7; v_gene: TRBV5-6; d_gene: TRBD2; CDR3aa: ASSSGLAGVQ
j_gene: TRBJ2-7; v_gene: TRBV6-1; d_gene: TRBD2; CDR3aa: ASSETSGDYEQY
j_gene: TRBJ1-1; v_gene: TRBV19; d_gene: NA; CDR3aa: ASSNQGNFFWNTEAF
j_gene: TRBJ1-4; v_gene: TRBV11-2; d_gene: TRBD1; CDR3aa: ASSLGQGAGEKLF
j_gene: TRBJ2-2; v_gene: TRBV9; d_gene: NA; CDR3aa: ASSVSGTHNTGELF
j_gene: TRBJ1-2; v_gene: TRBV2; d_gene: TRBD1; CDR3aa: ASRGTGGGYT
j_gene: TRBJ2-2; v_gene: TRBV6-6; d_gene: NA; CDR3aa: ASSYWGLGGTGELF
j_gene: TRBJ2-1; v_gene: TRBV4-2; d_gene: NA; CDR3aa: ASSPPAGPEQF
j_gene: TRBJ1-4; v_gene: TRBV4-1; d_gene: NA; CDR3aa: ASSHVLSTNEKLF
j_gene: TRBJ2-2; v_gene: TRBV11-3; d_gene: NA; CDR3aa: ASSLTANTGELF
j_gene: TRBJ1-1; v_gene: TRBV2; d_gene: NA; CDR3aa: ASKGGGGPMNTEAF
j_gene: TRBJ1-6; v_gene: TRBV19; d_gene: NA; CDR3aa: ASSASGTDNSPLH
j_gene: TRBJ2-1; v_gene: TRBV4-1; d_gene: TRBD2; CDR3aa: ASSQGGGRGYNEQF
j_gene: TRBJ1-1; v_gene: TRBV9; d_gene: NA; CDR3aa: ASSLLKGGRSTEAF
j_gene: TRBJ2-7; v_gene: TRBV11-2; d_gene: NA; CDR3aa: ATRSSSYEQY
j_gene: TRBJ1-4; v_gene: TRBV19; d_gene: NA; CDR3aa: ASSVDRATNEKLF
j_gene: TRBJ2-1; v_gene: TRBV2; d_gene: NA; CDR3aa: ASRDVQGSEF
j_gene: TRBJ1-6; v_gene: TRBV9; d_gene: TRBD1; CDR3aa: ASSVEGTGNSPLH
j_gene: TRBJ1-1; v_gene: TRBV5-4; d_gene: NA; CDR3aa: ASSLREGAEAF
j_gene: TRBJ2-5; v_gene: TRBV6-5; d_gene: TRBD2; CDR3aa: ASSSPGLAGVETQY
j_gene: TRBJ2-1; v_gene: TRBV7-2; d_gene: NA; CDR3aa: ASSPGGQFNEQF
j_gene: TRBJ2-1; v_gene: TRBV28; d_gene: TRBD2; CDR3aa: ASRLLAGGNYNEQF
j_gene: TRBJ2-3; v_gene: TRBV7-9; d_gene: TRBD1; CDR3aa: ASSPVPDRGTQY